Below, one TCR beta chain is given with its context. The antigen is undetermined. Sequencing used immunoSEQ multiplex PCR; TCRdb keeps in-frame clones, though not all of them. The sample yields about 38,000 clones, about four fifths seen once. This entry is derived from a study of graft-versus-host responses after intestinal transplantation. Study at large: Each transplant was multivisceral, liver-intestinal, or isolated intestinal. The recipients all started with anti-thymocyte globulin induction and then took tacrolimus and steroids for 3 to 4 years.

Study-wide results and limits: Analysis identified GvH clones in recipient marrow, with some appearing first in ileum or blood. HvG clone declines early post-transplant were associated with peak circulating GvH levels.

The TCR comes from a human patient who received an intestinal transplant, so some T cells may come from the graft donor. Source: PBMCs, taken about 160 weeks after transplant.

CDR3 bases: TGTGCCAGCAGTTTACGTATCGTTGCTAGCGGGAGAGCGGAGACCCAGTACTTC. Its protein product is CASSLRIVASGRAETQYF. J is TRBJ2-5 and V is TRBV28, with 10 bases that match TRBD2. The CDR3 is made up of 18 amino acids. Germline V CDR1 and CDR2: MDHEN, SYDVKM. Trimming took 2 bases from V and 5 from J; bases not matched to a gene: 14.